This T cell receptor beta chain appears in the sequencing data of a study of blood T cell repertoires in COVID-19. Participants were aged roughly 18 to 90 years, lived in over 20 US areas, and enrolled virtually. Self-reported history from a screening survey and questionnaire set each donor's cohort. All recovered Cohort 3 donors got two negative PCRs, got clearance, or saw symptom resolution. The CDR3 consists of 16 residues. Germline CDR1 reads LNHNV; CDR2 reads YYDKDF (reference sequence). The V and J ends lost 1 base and 3 bases respectively, with 12 bases between them. The assay was immunoSEQ multiplex PCR, and TCRdb's table has in-frame clones only and misses some. The data contain about 320,000 clones, 70% to 90% of them seen just once; the ten biggest clones take up under 6%.

The chain links TRBV15 to TRBJ1-4; possible D gene TRBD1, 6 bases. The source of this sequence is a woman between 25 and 40 years old who had recovered from COVID-19. The sequencing input was PBMCs or T cells enriched from blood (not recorded which). As DNA, the CDR3 is TGTGCCACCAGCAGAGGGCAGGGGAAGTCTAATGAAAAACTGTTTTTT. It yields the protein CATSRGQGKSNEKLFF.